This TCR beta chain derives from a study of T cells in Graves' hyperthyroidism and ophthalmopathy. Points from the study as a whole: Most thyroid clonotypes expanded above 0.001 were also detected in blood.

Germline CDR1 and CDR2: SEHNR and FQNEAQ (reference sequence). This CDR3 is built from 17 residues. The CDR3 regions of TCR beta were amplified from RNA transcripts. Primed by the HTBI set, a first-round RT-PCR was run on the TCR CDR3. TCRdb recomputed calls from the multiplex PCR reads with MiXCR, one row per CDR3 protein. In the table there are about 400,000 distinct CDR3 sequences, 13% to 15% of which are singletons. About this clonotype: What it recognizes is unknown. The junction departs from the called germline gene at one end, perhaps through a read error.

What was sequenced was blood. The chain is built from TRBV7-9 and TRBJ2-1; perhaps TRBD2 as D (6 bases). The receptor was isolated from a woman in her twenties or thirties with Graves' ophthalmopathy. CDR3: CASSGVGGPSSYNGQFF. The CDR3 bases are TGTGCCAGCAGCGGAGTCGGGGGTCCAAGCTCCTACAATGGGCAGTTCTTC.